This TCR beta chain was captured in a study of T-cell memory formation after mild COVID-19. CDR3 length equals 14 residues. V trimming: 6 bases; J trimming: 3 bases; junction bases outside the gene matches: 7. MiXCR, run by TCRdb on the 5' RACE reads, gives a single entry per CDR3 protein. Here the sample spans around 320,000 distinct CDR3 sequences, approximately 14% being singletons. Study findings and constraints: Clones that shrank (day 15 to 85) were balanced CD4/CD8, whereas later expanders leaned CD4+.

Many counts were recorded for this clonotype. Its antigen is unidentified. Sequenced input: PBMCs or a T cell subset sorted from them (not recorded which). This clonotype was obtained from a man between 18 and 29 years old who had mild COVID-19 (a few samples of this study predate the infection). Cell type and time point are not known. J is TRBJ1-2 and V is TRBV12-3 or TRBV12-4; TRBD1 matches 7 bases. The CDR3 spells CASSLIGTDYGYTF. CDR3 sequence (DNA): TGTGCCAGCAGCCTAATCGGGACAGACTATGGCTACACCTTC.